These T cell receptor beta chains were read from a single sample in a study of PD-1 blockade in classical Hodgkin lymphoma. This table comes from immunoSEQ multiplex PCR, and its TCRdb copy is limited to in-frame clones, with some not included. The sample gives around 20,000 clones, 77% of which show up once; about 41% is in the top ten. This specimen was peripheral blood mononuclear cells (PBMCs), taken before the second cycle of nivolumab. Source of these receptors: a human donor with classical Hodgkin lymphoma. CDR3s include the opening cysteine and the closing phenylalanine or tryptophan. A D gene is named only where the DNA matches it firmly. Size tells how often a clone was seen (once, few, many) or the class of an expanded clone, and some rows leave it out.

>TRBJ2-5|TRBD1|TRBV25-1|few
TGTGCCAGCAGTGAATGGGGGACAGGGGTTCAAGAGACCCAGTACTTC
CASSEWGTGVQETQYF
>TRBJ1-4|-|TRBV25-1|-
TGTGCCAGCAGTGAAGGTGACTGGTCGCCAGGAGGGGAAAAACTGTTTTTT
CASSEGDWSPGGEKLFF
>TRBJ1-4|-|TRBV29-1|-
TGCAGCGTTACAGGAAGTAATGAAAAACTGTTTTTT
CSVTGSNEKLFF
>TRBJ2-3|-|TRBV12-1|-
TGTGCCAGCAGCCCTGGACTTCTCACAGATACGCAGTATTTT
CASSPGLLTDTQYF
>TRBJ1-1|-|TRBV7-9|-
TGTGCCAGCAGCTCGACAGTAGAGGGTGAAGCTTTCTTT
CASSSTVEGEAFF
>TRBJ2-1|-|TRBV4-3|once
TGCGCCAGCAGCCAAATTTTGGACGGTGAGCAGTTCTTC
CASSQILDGEQFF
>TRBJ2-3|-|TRBV27|few
TGTGCCAGCAGTTTATCGGGACTGATCACAGATACGCAGTATTTT
CASSLSGLITDTQYF
>TRBJ1-2|TRBD1|TRBV19|-
TGTGCCAGTACCCTCAAAGTCGACAGGGTTGGTGGCTACACCTTC
CASTLKVDRVGGYTF
>TRBJ1-2|-|TRBV25-1|-
TGTGCCAGCAGTGGCAGAAACTATGGCTACACCTTC
CASSGRNYGYTF
>TRBJ1-5|TRBD1|TRBV6-1|-
TGTGCCAGCAGACGGACAGGTTCTAGCAATCAGCCCCAGCATTTT
CASRRTGSSNQPQHF
>TRBJ2-7|TRBD1|TRBV6-5|-
TGTGCCAGCAGTTACCCAAAGGGACAGGGGAACGAGCAGTACTTC
CASSYPKGQGNEQYF
>TRBJ1-1|-|TRBV6-5|-
TGTGCCAGCAGTTACACATTGAACACTGAAGCTTTCTTT
CASSYTLNTEAFF
>TRBJ1-5|TRBD1|TRBV2|once
TGTGCCAGCAGCGATTGGACAGGCCCGCGGAGTCAGCCCCAGCATTTT
CASSDWTGPRSQPQHF
>TRBJ1-2|TRBD1|TRBV27|-
TGTGCCAGCGGGTGGGACAGGAACTATGGCTACACCTTC
CASGWDRNYGYTF
>TRBJ2-7|TRBD2|TRBV7-8|medium-sized
TGTGCCAGCAGCGGGGCTGGAGCGGGAGGCAGCTACGAGCAGTACTTC
CASSGAGAGGSYEQYF
>TRBJ2-5|-|TRBV5-1|few
TGCGCCAGCAGCTTGGCTTCCGGGCCGCAAGAGACCCAGTACTTC
CASSLASGPQETQYF
>TRBJ2-7|-|TRBV28|-
TGTGCCAGTAACGAAGATAGATCGCTCGAGCAGTACTTC
CASNEDRSLEQYF
>TRBJ1-2|-|TRBV7-2|-
TGTGCCAGCAGCTTAAAGACGGGTGGGTATGGCTACACCTTC
CASSLKTGGYGYTF
>TRBJ1-3|-|TRBV25-1|few
TGTGCCAGCAGTGGGACAGCCACCCTGTGGGACACCATATATTTT
CASSGTATLWDTIYF
>TRBJ2-6|-|TRBV7-9|few
TGTGCCAGCAGCTTTAGGGAAGGCACTGGGGCCAACGTCCTGACTTTC
CASSFREGTGANVLTF
>TRBJ2-3|-|TRBV27|-
TGTGCCAGCAGCCCCCCTCGATTTGGTTCGCAGTATTTT
CASSPPRFGSQYF
>TRBJ2-3|-|TRBV5-4|-
TGTGCCAGCAGCTCTAGCACAGATACGCAGTATTTT
CASSSSTDTQYF
>TRBJ2-5|TRBD2|TRBV6-5|-
TGTGCCAGCAGTTACTCGAGGGGAGGGGTGGGCGAGACCCAGTACTTC
CASSYSRGGVGETQYF
>TRBJ1-5|-|TRBV15|once
TGTGCCACCAGCAGGGAGACAGGTCAGACTCAGCCCCAGCATTTT
CATSRETGQTQPQHF
>TRBJ2-7|-|TRBV7-8|few
TGTGCCAGCAGCTTAGGACCCAGCTACGAGCAGTACTTC
CASSLGPSYEQYF
>TRBJ2-2|-|TRBV12-2|-
TGTGCAAGTCGCTTAGCAGGGGAGCCGAACACCGGGGAGCTGTTTTTT
CASRLAGEPNTGELFF
>TRBJ2-2|-|TRBV11-2|few
TGTGCCAGCAGTTCCAGGGGCTCCGGGGAGCTGTTTTTT
CASSSRGSGELFF
>TRBJ1-1|-|TRBV5-6|once
TGTGCCAGCAGCTCCATACAGACGGCTTACACTGAAGCTTTCTTT
CASSSIQTAYTEAFF
>TRBJ1-3|-|TRBV19|-
TGTGCCAGTAGTCCGAATACCGGGGGAAACACCATATATTTT
CASSPNTGGNTIYF
>TRBJ2-2|TRBD1|TRBV25-1|-
TGTGCCAGCAGTGACCCCCGGACAGGGTATACCGGGGAGCTGTTTTTT
CASSDPRTGYTGELFF
>TRBJ2-5|TRBD2|TRBV5-1|-
TGCGCCAGCTGGGGAGGGGAGACCCAGTACTTC
CASWGGETQYF
>TRBJ2-3|-|TRBV7-2|-
TGTGCCAGCAGCCAGAGCAGAGATACGCAGTATTTT
CASSQSRDTQYF
>TRBJ1-3|-|TRBV19|-
TGTGCCAGTAGTAATGGGGGCTCTGGAAACACCATATATTTT
CASSNGGSGNTIYF
>TRBJ1-3|-|TRBV6-6|-
TGTGCCAGCAGTTACTCGCAGGGATCCCCCCAGGGCACCATATATTTT
CASSYSQGSPQGTIYF
>TRBJ2-3|-|TRBV30|-
TGTGCCTGGAGCCCGGGAGATACGCAGTATTTT
CAWSPGDTQYF
>TRBJ1-2|TRBD1|TRBV2|once
TGTGCCAGCAGGGGGACAGGGAACTATGGCTACACCTTC
CASRGTGNYGYTF
>TRBJ1-4|-|TRBV6-6|-
TGTGCCAGCAGTTATGAAGTTGCAACTAATGAAAAACTGTTTTTT
CASSYEVATNEKLFF
>TRBJ2-6|TRBD2|TRBV7-9|few
TGTGCCAGCAGCCCGACGGGACTAGCGATCTCTGGGGCCAACGTCCTGACTTTC
CASSPTGLAISGANVLTF
>TRBJ1-1|-|TRBV18|-
TGTGCCAGCTCACCACCGAACCTCGCAGGGGTCGGCACTGAAGCTTTCTTT
CASSPPNLAGVGTEAFF
>TRBJ2-7|TRBD2|TRBV7-2|-
TGTGCCAGCAGCTCCCCCCGGACTAGCGGAGCCTTGGAGCAGTACTTC
CASSSPRTSGALEQYF
>TRBJ1-5|-|TRBV5-1|-
TGCGCCAGCAGTCCCGGACATCCTACCCGGCAGCCCCAGCATTTT
CASSPGHPTRQPQHF
>TRBJ1-5|TRBD1|TRBV7-6|-
TGTGCCAGCAGCCTCCGACAGGGTGATCAGCCCCAGCATTTT
CASSLRQGDQPQHF
>TRBJ2-7|TRBD2|TRBV19|-
TGTGCCAGTAGTCCTCTAGCGGGAGGGCCCTACGAGCAGTACTTC
CASSPLAGGPYEQYF
>TRBJ2-5|-|TRBV21-1|once
TGTGCCAGCAGCAAACGAAGTTTTTTCCGGTACTTC
CASSKRSFFRYF
>TRBJ2-3|TRBD2|TRBV7-2|-
TGTGCCAGCAGCCCCCGACTAGCGGGAGGGGTTATATATACGCAGTATTTT
CASSPRLAGGVIYTQYF